This T cell receptor (beta chain) was retrieved from a study of T cells in Graves' hyperthyroidism and ophthalmopathy. The CDR3 regions of TCR beta were amplified from RNA transcripts. Primed by the HTBI set, a first-round RT-PCR was run on the TCR CDR3. One entry per CDR3 protein results from TCRdb running MiXCR on the multiplex PCR reads. This table has approximately 600,000 distinct CDR3 sequences, roughly 20% appearing once. The CDR3 contains 14 residues. The V and J ends lost 4 bases and 2 bases, in that order; junction bases with no gene match: 2. The germline CDR1 and CDR2 sequences are MNHEY and SVGEGT. This clonotype was observed a handful of times.

This receptor was identified in a man younger than 45 with Graves' ophthalmopathy. Specimen: blood. J is TRBJ2-1 and V is TRBV6-2 or TRBV6-3; 7 positions match TRBD2. The CDR3 region is CASSSGTTYNEQFF. DNA of the CDR3: TGTGCCAGCAGTTCCGGGACTACCTACAATGAGCAGTTCTTC.